In its sample, the clone carrying this T cell receptor (beta chain) was seen many times. Its specificity is not known. The CDR3 covers 12 residues. Trimming removed 6 bases at V and 7 bases at J, with 12 bases between. Ophthalmopathy patients all had a Clinical Activity Score of at least 3, a NOSPECS grade of at least 4 and disease under 3 months old. From 9 to 10 ml of fresh peripheral blood, PBMCs were isolated. This entry comes from a study of T cells in Graves' hyperthyroidism and ophthalmopathy. General study results and limits: The model anticipated ophthalmopathy a median approximately 6.5 months pre-onset. The blood repertoire included most of the expanded thyroid clonotypes above 0.001.

What was amplified from RNA transcripts were TCR beta CDR3 regions. With the HTBI primer set, the TCR CDR3 went through a first round of RT-PCR. TCRdb recomputed calls from the multiplex PCR reads with MiXCR, one row per CDR3 protein. The data contain a few hundred thousand distinct CDR3 sequences, 16% of them singletons. The chain links TRBV12-3 or TRBV12-4 to TRBJ2-5; possible D gene TRBD1, 5 bases. Sample: blood. The receptor was isolated from a woman in her 30s with Graves' ophthalmopathy. CDR3 in amino acids: CASSQNQGTQYF. The CDR3 coding sequence is TGTGCCAGCAGCCAAAACCAGGGGACCCAGTACTTC.